A single sample is the source of the 13 T cell receptor beta chains below, sequenced in a study of blood T cell repertoires in COVID-19. Clones were read by immunoSEQ multiplex PCR, and TCRdb kept only the in-frame ones, dropping some. Seen here are 100,000 to 150,000 clones, 88% observed once, and the top ten hold about 1%. The source material was peripheral blood. The receptors were gathered from a woman of 80 years or more with acute or convalescent COVID-19.

The V and J genes are TRBV12-5 and TRBJ2-3, with TRBD2 matching over 13 bases. The V gene end was trimmed by 5 bases and the J gene end by 6 bases; junction bases not matched to a gene: 8. This CDR3 has 16 amino acids. Germline-derived CDR1 and CDR2 are LGHNT and FRNRAP. CDR3 bases: TGTGCTAGTGGTACCGGGACTAGCGGGGCGGCCGATACGCAGTATTTT. Translating it yields CASGTGTSGAADTQYF.

This chain joins TRBV27 and TRBJ2-7, with 10 positions matching TRBD2. This CDR3 contains 16 residues. Germline CDR1 MNHEY, CDR2 SMNVEV (reference sequence). The junction had 8 bases not matched to a gene; V was cut back by 0 bases and J by 6 bases. The CDR3 is CASSLSSSGSAAEQYF. CDR3 nucleotides: TGTGCCAGCAGTTTATCGTCTAGCGGGAGCGCCGCCGAGCAGTACTTC.

This clone was seen a handful of times. CDR3: CASSFRGVEVDTQYF. The CDR3 nucleotides are TGCGCCAGCAGCTTTAGGGGCGTTGAGGTAGATACGCAGTATTTT. The chain uses TRBV5-1 and TRBJ2-3; tentative D call: TRBD1 (5 bases). Germline CDR1 is SGHRS and CDR2 is YFSETQ. Trimming cost V 2 bases and J 5 bases, with 15 bases left between them. The CDR3 spans 15 residues. Using reference TRBV5-1 and TRBJ2-3 for the parts outside the CDR3, the full variable domain is KAGVTQTPRYLIKTRGQQVTLSCSPISGHRSVSWYQQTPGQGLQFLFEYFSETQRNKGNFPGRFSGRQFSNSRSEMNVSTLELGDSALYLCASSFRGVEVDTQYFGPGTRLTVL.

V is TRBV7-9 and J is TRBJ2-5; 11 bases line up with TRBD2. Per germline, CDR1 SEHNR and CDR2 FQNEAQ (reference sequence). The CDR3 covers 18 residues. Trimming took 7 bases from V and 5 from J; bases not matched to a gene: 18. DNA of the CDR3: TGTGCCAGCATCAAGTCCAGCCTAGCGGGAGGAATGGGGGAGACCCAGTACTTC. Its protein is CASIKSSLAGGMGETQYF.

The V call is TRBV6-6, the J call TRBJ2-2, with D possibly TRBD1 on 5 matching bases. Germline V CDR1 and CDR2: MNHNY, SVGAGI (reference sequence). This CDR3 is 20 amino acids long. V dropped 6 bases and J dropped 3 bases, with 29 bases sitting between them. DNA of the CDR3: TGTGCCAGCAGCTCCGACAGCATCACCCGCCAAAACCCCCACACCGGGGAGCTGTTTTTT. It translates to CASSSDSITRQNPHTGELFF.

The V gene is TRBV9, the J gene TRBJ1-2, with 8 positions matching TRBD1. Germline V gives CDR1 SGDLS, CDR2 YYNGEE. The CDR3 extends over 15 amino acids. The junction had 9 bases not matched to a gene; V was cut back by 4 bases and J by 4 bases. Written as DNA, the CDR3 is TGTGCCAGCAGCCAAGAGCCAGGGGGCTTCTATGGCTACACCTTC. Its translation is CASSQEPGGFYGYTF. The variable domain in full, with the rest retrieved from reference TRBV9 and TRBJ1-2, is DSGVTQTPKHLITATGQRVTLRCSPRSGDLSVYWYQQSLDQGLQFLIQYYNGEERAKGNILERFSAQQFPDLHSELNLSSLELGDSALYFCASSQEPGGFYGYTFGSGTRLTVV.

The J gene is TRBJ1-1, the V gene TRBV10-3; D call uncertain. Germline V gene sequence: CDR1 ENHRY, CDR2 SYGVKD. The CDR3 has 12 amino acids. V lost 10 bases and J 1 base, leaving 10 bases between the germline ends. This chain's CDR3 is CATNEGNTEAFF. The CDR3, as DNA: TGTGCCACCAACGAGGGGAACACTGAAGCTTTCTTT.

The chain has TRBV19 and TRBJ2-5; D gene unclear. There are 13 residues in the CDR3. Trimming removed 5 bases from V and 1 base from J, with 8 bases in between. The germline gives CDR1 LNHDA, CDR2 SQIVND (reference sequence). CDR3 nucleotides: TGTGCCAGTAGTTGGATAGCCCAAGAGACCCAGTACTTC. It translates to CASSWIAQETQYF.

This chain joins TRBV12-3 or TRBV12-4 and TRBJ1-2; unclear D gene. V was clipped by 1 base and J by 5 bases, with 8 bases between them. This CDR3 contains 13 residues. CDR3 nucleotides: TGTGCCAGCAGTTTAGTCCCGGAGTATGGCTACACCTTC. Its translation: CASSLVPEYGYTF.

In the case of this clone: One end of the junction is discordant with germline, which a read error may explain. The V and J genes are TRBV27 and TRBJ2-5; a weak D match, TRBD2 (5 bases). This CDR3 contains 16 residues. Germline V gene lookup returns CDR1 MNHEY and CDR2 SMNVEV (reference sequence). The CDR3 reads CASSLSPAGVQGTQYF. The CDR3 coding sequence is TGTGCCAGCAGTTTATCCCCCGCCGGGGTTCAAGGGACCCAGTACTTC.

The V and J genes are TRBV5-1 and TRBJ2-1; a possible D gene is TRBD1 (6 bases). This CDR3 has 16 amino acids. The germline CDR1 and CDR2 sequences are SGHRS and YFSETQ. V gave up 4 bases and J gave up 2 bases, with 16 bases separating them. The CDR3 coding sequence is TGCGCCAGCAGCCCCCAGCCAGGGGCTACCTACAATGAGCAGTTCTTC. Translating gives CASSPQPGATYNEQFF.

The chain links TRBV6-6 to TRBJ1-1, with D unclear. The CDR3 totals 14 residues. CDR1 is MNHNY and CDR2 is SVGAGI in the germline V gene (reference sequence). The V gene lost 5 bases and the J gene lost 6 bases, with 16 bases spanning the gap. CDR3: CASSGGLTRAEAFF. CDR3 DNA: TGTGCCAGCAGTGGTGGACTCACCCGCGCTGAAGCTTTCTTT.

This sequence joins TRBV27 and TRBJ1-2, with D hard to call. Germline CDR1 reads MNHEY; CDR2 reads SMNVEV (reference sequence). Trimming removed 3 bases at V and 5 bases at J, with 16 bases between. This CDR3 is built from 15 residues. CDR3 in amino acids: CASSFRLTGSYGYTF. CDR3 in DNA: TGTGCCAGCAGTTTCCGTCTGACTGGGAGTTATGGCTACACCTTC.